A selection of T cell receptor beta chains follows, all from one sample in a study of cytomegalovirus exposure and HLA in healthy donors. Data came from immunoSEQ multiplex PCR; TCRdb stores just in-frame clones and leaves some out. This listing includes roughly 62,000 clones. The sample consisted of PBMCs. The receptors come from a young woman in good health and CMV-seronegative. CDR3s include the opening cysteine and the closing phenylalanine or tryptophan. The order of the fields is V gene, CDR3 protein.

V: TRBV27
CDR3: CASSPDRASLFF

V: TRBV29-1
CDR3: CSASRQGAGAKNIQYF

V: TRBV5-6
CDR3: CASSLTWTGEQYF

V: TRBV5-1
CDR3: CASRSSGQGNSPLHF

V: TRBV7-9
CDR3: CASSFVGLRDTQYF

V: TRBV5-1
CDR3: CASRQGANTEAFF

V: TRBV10-2
CDR3: CASSESWLAGGLATYEQYF

V: TRBV29-1
CDR3: CSVVPSGGGYEQYF

V: TRBV14
CDR3: CASSPGVPYYGYTF

V: TRBV5-1
CDR3: CASSLRPDYGYTF

V: TRBV28
CDR3: CASSPGTGARWEQYF

V: TRBV2
CDR3: CASTGQGQETQYF

V: TRBV6-5
CDR3: CASSQLAGGPDEQFF

V: TRBV6-6
CDR3: CASSYSRVGQFQPQHF

V: TRBV10-2
CDR3: CASSVQGGQPQHF

V: TRBV5-1
CDR3: CASSHGTFQETQYF

V: TRBV5-4
CDR3: CASSWGGQAGSETQYF

V: TRBV10-3
CDR3: CAIRGGTASNSPLHF

V: TRBV29-1
CDR3: CSVVPERGWAGNNEQFF

V: TRBV10-2
CDR3: CASRASGGTDTQYF

V: TRBV29-1
CDR3: CSVLKTGGGGEQYF

V: TRBV12-5
CDR3: CASGLSLANGGYTF

V: TRBV9
CDR3: CASSVGGQNSYNEQFF

V: TRBV6-1
CDR3: CASSDKGTNTGELFF

V: TRBV11-2
CDR3: CASSLTVYGYTF

V: TRBV9
CDR3: CASSVGQTNQPQHF

V: TRBV7-7
CDR3: CASSLGAGGAYTQYF

V: TRBV18
CDR3: CASSPRADNSPLHF

V: TRBV5-1
CDR3: CASSLLLGGVNTGELFF